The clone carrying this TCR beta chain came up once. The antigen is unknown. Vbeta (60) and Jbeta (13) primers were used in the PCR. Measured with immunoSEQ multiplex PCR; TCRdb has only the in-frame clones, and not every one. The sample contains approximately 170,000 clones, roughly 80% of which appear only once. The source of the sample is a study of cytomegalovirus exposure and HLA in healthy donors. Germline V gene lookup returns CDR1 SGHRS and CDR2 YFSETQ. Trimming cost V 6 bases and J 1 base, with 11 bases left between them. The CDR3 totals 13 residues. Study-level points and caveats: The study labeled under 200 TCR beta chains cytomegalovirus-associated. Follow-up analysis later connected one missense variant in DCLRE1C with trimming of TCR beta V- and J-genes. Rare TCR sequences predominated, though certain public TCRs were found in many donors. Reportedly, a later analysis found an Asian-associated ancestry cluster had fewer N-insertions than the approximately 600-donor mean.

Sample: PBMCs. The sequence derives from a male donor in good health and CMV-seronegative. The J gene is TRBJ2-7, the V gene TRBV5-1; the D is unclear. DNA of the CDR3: TGCGCCAGCAAAGGTGCGGTTTCCTACGAGCAGTACTTC. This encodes CASKGAVSYEQYF.